A selection of T cell receptor beta chains follows, all from one sample in a study of cytomegalovirus exposure and HLA in healthy donors. Libraries were prepared by immunoSEQ multiplex PCR; TCRdb keeps only in-frame clonotypes and omits some of them. The sample includes about 150,000 clones, roughly 73% of them seen just once. The sequencing input was PBMCs. The origin of the receptors is a male donor in good health and CMV-seronegative. The CDR3 runs from the conserved cysteine through the conserved F or W. The listing skips clone size in some rows; elsewhere it reads once, few, many or a size class.

>15|TRBJ1-1|-|TRBV7-2
CASSFRTSGNTEAFF
>14|TRBJ1-3|few|TRBV6-1
CASSEAGTSNTIYF
>14|TRBJ2-1|-|TRBV5-1
CASSLAVLKYEQFF
>14|TRBJ2-1|-|TRBV4-2
CASSQGRGGDEQFF
>12|TRBJ2-7|-|TRBV11-2
CATAGAPYEQYF
>15|TRBJ2-6|-|TRBV6-5
CASSHSSSGANVLTF
>14|TRBJ2-2|-|TRBV9
CASSLVDRAGELFF
>14|TRBJ1-2|once|TRBV5-8
CASSPQGTPLGYTF
>11|TRBJ2-1|-|TRBV2
CASGSYNEQFF
>14|TRBJ2-5|-|TRBV11-2
CASSKSPSGETQYF
>14|TRBJ2-6|-|TRBV5-1
CASSWGAGANVLTF
>14|TRBJ2-5|-|TRBV19
CASSIGGRQETQYF
>12|TRBJ1-1|once|TRBV29-1
CSVTAQGGEAFF
>13|TRBJ1-1|-|TRBV7-9
CASSLEGGTEAFF
>15|TRBJ2-7|-|TRBV6-5
CASSSDRGKSYEQYF
>15|TRBJ2-3|-|TRBV2
CASSVSGAGADTQYF
>14|TRBJ2-5|-|TRBV2
CASRATGGQETQYF
>14|TRBJ2-6|few|TRBV29-1
CSVLIVAGANVLTF
>14|TRBJ2-7|-|TRBV5-1
CASSFSAGTYEQYF
>15|TRBJ1-5|-|TRBV6-6
CASSYWQGSNQPQHF
>13|TRBJ1-1|-|TRBV7-8
CASKRRGEGEAFF
>15|TRBJ2-1|-|TRBV10-1
CASSESDSRGQEQFF
>12|TRBJ1-1|-|TRBV18
CASSPPGAVAFF
>14|TRBJ1-3|-|TRBV30
CAWSPLSSGNTIYF
>16|TRBJ1-3|-|TRBV4-3
CASSQDPPGDGNTIYF
>15|TRBJ2-3|-|TRBV6-4
CASSVSGGGTDTQYF
>15|TRBJ2-7|once|TRBV18
CASSLTRQGSYEQYF
>11|-|-|TRBV6-1
CASIAVAEQYF
>14|TRBJ1-6|-|TRBV5-1
CASSRDRGDSPLHF
>15|TRBJ2-5|-|TRBV7-2
CASSLARGGRETQYF
>16|TRBJ1-5|-|TRBV6-1
CASSEEVGDTNQPQHF
>14|TRBJ1-4|few|TRBV27
CASSFIDEGAVGIF
>12|TRBJ2-1|-|TRBV5-8
CASSLGVNEQFF
>15|TRBJ2-1|-|TRBV10-3
CAISELAGGRNEQFF
>11|TRBJ2-3|once|TRBV5-6
CASAQGLTQYF
>16|TRBJ1-6|-|TRBV6-5
CASSYGGRGGNSPLHF
>15|TRBJ2-1|-|TRBV25-1
CASSALAGGPREQFF
>14|TRBJ2-7|-|TRBV6-1
CASSAQTGYYEQYF
>13|TRBJ2-1|-|TRBV6-5
CASSYNRADEQFF
>14|TRBJ1-4|-|TRBV19
CASNLDSFNEKLFF
>12|TRBJ1-5|few|TRBV6-1
CASRTGAQPQHF
>18|TRBJ2-7|once|TRBV13
CASSRWERGGLPTYEQYF
>13|TRBJ2-7|-|TRBV18
CASSPLEIYEQYF
>13|TRBJ1-4|-|TRBV9
CASSPGGNEKLFF
>16|TRBJ1-1|once|TRBV7-9
CASSSRTAMGPTEAFF
>15|TRBJ2-4|-|TRBV6-6
CASSPRERAKNIQYF
>12|TRBJ1-2|-|TRBV30
CAWETVNYGYTF